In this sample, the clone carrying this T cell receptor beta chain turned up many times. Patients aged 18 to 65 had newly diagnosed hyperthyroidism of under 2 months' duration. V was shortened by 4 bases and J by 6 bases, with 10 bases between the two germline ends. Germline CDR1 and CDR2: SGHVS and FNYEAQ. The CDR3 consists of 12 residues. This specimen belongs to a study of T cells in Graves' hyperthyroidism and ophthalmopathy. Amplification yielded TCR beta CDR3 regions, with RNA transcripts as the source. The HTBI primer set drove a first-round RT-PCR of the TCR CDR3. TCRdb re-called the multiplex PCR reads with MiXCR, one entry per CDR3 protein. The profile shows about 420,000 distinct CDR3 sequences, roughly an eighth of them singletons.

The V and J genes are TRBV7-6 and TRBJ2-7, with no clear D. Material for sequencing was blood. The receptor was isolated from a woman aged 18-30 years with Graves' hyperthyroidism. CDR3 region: CASSSADSEQYF. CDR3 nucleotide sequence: TGTGCCAGCAGCTCTGCAGACTCCGAGCAGTACTTC.